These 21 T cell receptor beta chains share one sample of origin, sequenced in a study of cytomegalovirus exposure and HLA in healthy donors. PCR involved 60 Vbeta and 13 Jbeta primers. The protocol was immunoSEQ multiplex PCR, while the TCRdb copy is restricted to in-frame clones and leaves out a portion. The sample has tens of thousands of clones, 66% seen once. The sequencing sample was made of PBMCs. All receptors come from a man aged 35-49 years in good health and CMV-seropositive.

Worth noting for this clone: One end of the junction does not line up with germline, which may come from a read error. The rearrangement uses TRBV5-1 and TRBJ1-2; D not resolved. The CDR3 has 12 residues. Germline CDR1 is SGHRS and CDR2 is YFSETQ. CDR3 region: CASRPGVDGYTF. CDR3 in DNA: TGCGCGAGCAGGCCCGGTGTGGATGGCTACACCTTC.

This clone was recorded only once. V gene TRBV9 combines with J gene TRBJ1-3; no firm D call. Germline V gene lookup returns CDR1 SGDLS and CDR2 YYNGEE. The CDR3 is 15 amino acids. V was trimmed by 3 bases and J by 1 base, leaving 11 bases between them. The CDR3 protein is CASSGGRGSGNTIYF. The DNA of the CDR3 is TGTGCCAGCAGCGGTGGGCGCGGGTCTGGAAACACCATATATTTT.

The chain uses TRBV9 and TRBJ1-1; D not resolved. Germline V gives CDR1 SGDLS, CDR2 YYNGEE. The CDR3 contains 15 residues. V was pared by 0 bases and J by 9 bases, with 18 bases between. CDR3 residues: CASSVGPTGRDQAFF. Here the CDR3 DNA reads TGTGCCAGCAGCGTAGGCCCAACCGGGAGGGATCAAGCTTTCTTT.

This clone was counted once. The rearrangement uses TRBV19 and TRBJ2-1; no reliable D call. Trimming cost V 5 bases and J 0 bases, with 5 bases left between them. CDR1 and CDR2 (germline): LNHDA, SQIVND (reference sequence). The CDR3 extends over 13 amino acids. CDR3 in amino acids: CASSPYSYNEQFF. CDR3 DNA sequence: TGTGCCAGTAGTCCTTACTCCTACAATGAGCAGTTCTTC.

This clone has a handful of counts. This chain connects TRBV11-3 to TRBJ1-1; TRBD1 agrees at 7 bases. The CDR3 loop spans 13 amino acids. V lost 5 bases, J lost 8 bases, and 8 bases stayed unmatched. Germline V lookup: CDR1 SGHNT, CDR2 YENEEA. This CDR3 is CASSKDRASEAFF. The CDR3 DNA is TGTGCCAGCAGCAAAGACAGGGCCTCCGAAGCTTTCTTT.

The CDR3 sequence is CASSQDRTGGNQPQHF. In DNA form, the CDR3 reads TGCGCCAGCAGCCAAGATCGGACAGGGGGCAATCAGCCCCAGCATTTT. The chain is built from TRBV4-1 and TRBJ1-5, with 9 positions matching TRBD1. The CDR3 loop spans 16 amino acids. CDR1 MGHRA and CDR2 YSYEKL come from the germline V gene. V lost 0 bases to trimming and J lost 2 bases; unmatched junction nucleotides: 2.

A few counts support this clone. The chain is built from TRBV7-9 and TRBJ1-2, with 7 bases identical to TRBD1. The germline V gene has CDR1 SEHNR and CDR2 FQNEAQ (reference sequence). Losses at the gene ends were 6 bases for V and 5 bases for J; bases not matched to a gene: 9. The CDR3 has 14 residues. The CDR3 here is CASSFGGTAYGYTF. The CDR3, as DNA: TGTGCCAGCAGTTTCGGCGGGACAGCTTATGGCTACACCTTC.

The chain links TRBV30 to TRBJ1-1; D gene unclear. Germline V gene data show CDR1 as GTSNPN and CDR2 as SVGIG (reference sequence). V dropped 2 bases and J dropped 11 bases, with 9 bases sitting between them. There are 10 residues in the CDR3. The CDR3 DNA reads TGTGCCTGGAGTTCTGGGGAGGCTTTCTTT. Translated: CAWSSGEAFF.

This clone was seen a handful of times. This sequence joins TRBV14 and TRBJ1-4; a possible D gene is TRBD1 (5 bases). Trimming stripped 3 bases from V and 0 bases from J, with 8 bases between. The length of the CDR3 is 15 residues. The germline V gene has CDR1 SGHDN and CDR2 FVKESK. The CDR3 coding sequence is TGTGCCAGCAGCCAGGGACTAGCAACTAATGAAAAACTGTTTTTT. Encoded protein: CASSQGLATNEKLFF.

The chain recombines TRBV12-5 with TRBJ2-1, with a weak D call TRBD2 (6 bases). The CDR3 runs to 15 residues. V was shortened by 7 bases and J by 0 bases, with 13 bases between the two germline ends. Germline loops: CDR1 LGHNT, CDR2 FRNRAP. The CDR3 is CASALDGSSYNEQFF. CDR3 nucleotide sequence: TGTGCTAGTGCCCTGGACGGGAGCTCCTACAATGAGCAGTTCTTC.

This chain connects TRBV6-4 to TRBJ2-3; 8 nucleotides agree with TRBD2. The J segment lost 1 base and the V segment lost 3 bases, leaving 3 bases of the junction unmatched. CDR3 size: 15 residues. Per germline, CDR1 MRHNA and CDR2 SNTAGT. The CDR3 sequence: CASSDQAGGTDTQYF. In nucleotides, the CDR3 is TGTGCCAGCAGTGATCAAGCGGGGGGCACAGATACGCAGTATTTT.

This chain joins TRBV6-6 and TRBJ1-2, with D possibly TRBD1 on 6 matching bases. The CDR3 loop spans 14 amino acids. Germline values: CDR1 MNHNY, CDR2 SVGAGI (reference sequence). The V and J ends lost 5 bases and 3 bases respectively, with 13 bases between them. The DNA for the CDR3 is TGTGCCAGCAGTCTACACCGGACAGACTATGGCTACACCTTC. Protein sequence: CASSLHRTDYGYTF.

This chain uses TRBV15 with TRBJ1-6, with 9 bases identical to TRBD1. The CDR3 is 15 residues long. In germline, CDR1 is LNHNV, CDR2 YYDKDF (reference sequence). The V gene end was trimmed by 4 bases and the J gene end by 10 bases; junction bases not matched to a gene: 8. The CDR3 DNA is TGTGCCACCAGCACCCTGGACAGGGGACGGTCACCCCTCCACTTT. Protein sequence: CATSTLDRGRSPLHF.

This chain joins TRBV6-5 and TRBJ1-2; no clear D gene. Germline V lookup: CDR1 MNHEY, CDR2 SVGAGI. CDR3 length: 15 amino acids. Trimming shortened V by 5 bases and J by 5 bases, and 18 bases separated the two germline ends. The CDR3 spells CASSAGLGVSYGYTF. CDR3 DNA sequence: TGTGCCAGCAGTGCCGGTTTGGGAGTTAGTTATGGCTACACCTTC.

CDR3 nucleotides: TGTGCCAGCAGCGCCCTAGCGGGGGGTCCCACCGCCGGGGAGCTGTTTTTT. Its translation: CASSALAGGPTAGELFF. V and J are TRBV9 and TRBJ2-2; 11 positions agree with TRBD2. Unmatched junction bases numbered 10, after V lost 3 bases and J lost 6 bases. CDR1 is SGDLS, CDR2 YYNGEE, per germline. CDR3 length: 17 residues.

CDR3 loop: CASSARTGNYGYTF. CDR3 DNA: TGTGCCAGTAGTGCCAGGACAGGCAACTATGGCTACACCTTC. This chain links TRBV19 with TRBJ1-2, with 7 bases aligning to TRBD1. The V and J ends lost 5 bases and 2 bases, in that order; junction bases with no gene match: 5. CDR1 is LNHDA and CDR2 is SQIVND in the germline V gene (reference sequence). The CDR3 totals 14 residues. Full variable domain (remainder filled in from reference TRBV19 and TRBJ1-2): DGGITQSPKYLFRKEGQNVTLSCEQNLNHDAMYWYRQDPGQGLRLIYYSQIVNDFQKGDIAEGYSVSREKKESFPLTVTSAQKNPTAFYLCASSARTGNYGYTFGSGTRLTVV.

The CDR3 protein is CASSLLIPLAGTAEQYF. The CDR3 DNA follows: TGTGCCAGCAGTTTATTAATCCCACTAGCGGGGACGGCCGAGCAGTACTTC. The chain recombines TRBV27 with TRBJ2-7, with 10 bases lining up with TRBD2. This CDR3 contains 17 residues. CDR1 MNHEY and CDR2 SMNVEV come from the germline V gene (reference sequence). With V trimmed by 1 base and J by 6 bases, 12 bases remained unmatched.

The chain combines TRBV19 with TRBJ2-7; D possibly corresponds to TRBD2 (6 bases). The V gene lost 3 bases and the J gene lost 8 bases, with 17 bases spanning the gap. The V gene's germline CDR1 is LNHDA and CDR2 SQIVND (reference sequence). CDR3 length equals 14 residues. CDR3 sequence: CASSILAPGAKQYF. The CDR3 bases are TGTGCCAGTAGTATTTTAGCCCCGGGAGCGAAGCAGTACTTC.

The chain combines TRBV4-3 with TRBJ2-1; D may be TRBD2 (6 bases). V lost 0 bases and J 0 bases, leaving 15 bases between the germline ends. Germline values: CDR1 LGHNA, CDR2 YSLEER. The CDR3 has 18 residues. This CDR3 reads CASSQDRGVQGSYNEQFF. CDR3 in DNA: TGCGCCAGCAGCCAAGATCGCGGGGTCCAGGGCTCCTACAATGAGCAGTTCTTC.

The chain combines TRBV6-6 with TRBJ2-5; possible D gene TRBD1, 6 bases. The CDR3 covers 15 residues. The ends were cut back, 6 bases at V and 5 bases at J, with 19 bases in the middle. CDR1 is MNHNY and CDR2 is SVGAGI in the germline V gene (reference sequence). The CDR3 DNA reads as TGTGCCAGCAGGAAGGACAGCTCTCCGGTGGAGACCCAGTACTTC. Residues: CASRKDSSPVETQYF.

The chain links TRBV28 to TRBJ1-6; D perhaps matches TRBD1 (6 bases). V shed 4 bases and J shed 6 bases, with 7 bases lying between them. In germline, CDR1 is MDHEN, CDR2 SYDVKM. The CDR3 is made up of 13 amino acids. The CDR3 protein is CASSWTVNSPLHF. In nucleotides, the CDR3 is TGTGCCAGCAGTTGGACAGTTAATTCACCCCTCCACTTT. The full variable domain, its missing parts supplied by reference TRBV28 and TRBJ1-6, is DVKVTQSSRYLVKRTGEKVFLECVQDMDHENMFWYRQDPGLGLRLIYFSYDVKMKEKGDIPEGYSVSREKKERFSLILESASTNQTSMYLCASSWTVNSPLHFGNGTRLTVT.